This TCR beta chain was captured in a study of ipilimumab plus nivolumab after autologous stem cell transplantation (dated by TCRdb to about 2021). In terms of the full investigation: A median of about 5 ipilimumab doses and fewer than ten nivolumab doses was received by trial patients. Primary refractory and relapsed disease were included in the DLBCL cohort, with 18-month progression-free survival of about 82% and 31%, respectively. Patients undergoing autologous transplant for high-risk diffuse large B cell lymphoma, mature T cell lymphoma, or multiple myeloma were enrolled in the trial. Some 35 patients made up the trial's intent-to-treat population. Paper-wide results and their limitations: The authors stated that profiles of the T cell receptor repertoire, regulatory T cell phenotype and gut microbiota provided a biologic rationale for studying this approach further. The authors concluded that, as post-transplant consolidation, combined checkpoint inhibition appeared tolerable.

The library was produced with the immunoSEQ multiplex PCR assay. Sourced from immuneACCESS, this table was stored by TCRdb with only in-frame sequences that have V and J called. A share of the clones is absent; for the studies checked, an unresolved V gene accounts for under half, and the remainder has no known explanation. This sample comprises some 17,000 clones, roughly 80% of them detected only once. The ten biggest clones cover approximately 10% of the sample. Points on this clone: Its antigen remains unidentified. Per-base quality was not reported, and no clone a single base away is much larger than it.

Ipilimumab was given at 1 mg/kg intravenously on day 1 of selected weeks, and checkpoint therapy started 14 to 28 days after autologous transplant. Patients received nivolumab at 3 mg/kg intravenously on day 1 of weeks 1, 4, 7, 10, and every two weeks through week 26. Combined checkpoint inhibition with ipilimumab and nivolumab as consolidation after autologous stem cell transplantation was tested in a Phase Ib clinical trial. CDR1 and CDR2 are read off the germline V gene as SGHRS and YFSETQ. Taken from cysteine to phenylalanine, the CDR3 has 14 residues. The only DNA kept is the CDR3, 42 bases in frame from the first base. V sheds 3 bases and J sheds 9 bases, leaving 15 bases between their ends.

Recombination connected TRBV5-1 to TRBJ2-2; a weak D assignment points to TRBD1 (7 bases agree). The sample was PBMCs, taken in a trial of ipilimumab plus nivolumab as post-transplant consolidation. The TCR comes from a male donor with diffuse large B-cell lymphoma. The CDR3 protein is CASSSSQGGWELFF. The DNA sequence is TGCGCCAGCAGCTCCTCCCAGGGGGGCTGGGAGCTGTTTTTT.